This TCR beta chain was documented in a study of CXCR3-negative and CXCR3-positive naive CD8 T cells (dated by TCRdb to between 2017 and 2020). Describing the broader study: In total, about 135 million TRB reads were obtained, which works out to roughly 1.5 +/- 0.3 million reads per library. The diversity and physicochemical repertoire analyses included under 12 donors pooled from two independent experiments. For the TRBV-TRBJ cluster analysis, the naive subsets came from 5 donors, while the memory cells came from 3 donors. Overall study outcomes, separate from this receptor: Freshly isolated PBMCs were used for most assays because CXCR3 expression partially decreased after cryopreservation. TRB CDR3s from CXCR3-positive naive cells showed higher hydrophobicity (lower Kidera factor 4), lower energy, and higher strength and volume indices than CXCR3-negative naive cells. Both naive subsets had comparably high repertoire diversity, while memory CD8+ T cells had much lower repertoire diversity. Because surface CD5, which has been linked to self-reactivity in mice, was comparable between naive subsets, TCR interaction strength was also inferred from TRB CDR3 physicochemical properties. Naive CXCR3-negative and CXCR3-positive cells from the same donor showed similar TRBV-TRBJ usage, whereas memory cells showed distinct patterns.

For each CD8+ T cell subset, flow sorting was done in triplicate, and about 300,000 cells per subset went directly into RLT lysis buffer. To exclude memory contaminants, naive CD8+ T cells were stringently defined as CD45RO-CCR7+CD27+CD95-. Standard density gradient centrifugation was used to isolate peripheral blood mononuclear cells from buffy coats. A FACSAria III was used to flow-sort naive CD8+ T cells into CXCR3-negative and CXCR3-positive populations. Total RNA was extracted from sorted cells using an RNeasy Mini Kit. Data came from a NextSeq 550. The Human TCR Profiling Kit (MiLaboratory) was used to prepare UMI-labeled 5' RACE TRB cDNA libraries. cDNA synthesis used the entire amount of extracted RNA, and PCR amplification then used the entire amount of cDNA produced. Libraries were prepared in parallel with an identical number of PCR cycles. For the original study's pipeline: With a requirement of at least two reads per UMI, MIGEC and MiXCR extracted about 50,000 +/- 10,000 unique UMI-labeled TRB cDNA molecules per library. Each library averaged about 37,000 +/- 9,700 functional in-frame TRB CDR3 nucleotide clonotypes without stop codons. After downsampling to 5000 UMI-labeled TRB molecules per sample, diversity metrics, including normalized Shannon-Wiener and Chao1, were computed in VDJtools. VDJtools computed clonotype-size-weighted physicochemical properties of the central five CDR3 residues: interaction energy, strength, volume and Kidera factor 4. TCRdb reprocessed the reads; each CDR3 protein sequence makes one entry, and DNA is unavailable. The V and J calls and clone size come from TCRdb's table, not from the authors' own analysis. For this sample, the table gives tens of thousands of distinct CDR3 sequences. Roughly 0.48% of the sample belongs to the ten largest clones.

Via the germline V gene, CDR1 is MGHRA and CDR2 YSYEKL. Including cysteine and phenylalanine, the CDR3 has 16 amino acids. DNA for this receptor is not on file. Turning to this clonotype: The target of this receptor is not known.

The chain is made from TRBV4-1 and TRBJ1-6; lacking DNA, the TRBD1 call made by TCRdb goes unchecked. Sequencing was carried out using naive CXCR3+ CD8+ T cells from blood. The cell subset or site label corresponds to: CD45RO-CCR7+CD27+CD95- naive CD8+ T cells expressing CXCR3 (TNR3+). This receptor was obtained from a human donor in good health. Some clones in this sample may be carry-over from other donors' samples. The CDR3: CASSYQTGVDNSPLHF.